The next 29 T cell receptor beta chains were all read from a single sample in a study of lymphopenia after photon versus proton radiotherapy. Generated by immunoSEQ multiplex PCR, the TCRdb table keeps only in-frame clones and is missing some. The data contain roughly 65,000 clones, about nine tenths of them singletons. Sequenced material: peripheral blood, taken from a patient treated with photon-based radiotherapy. These receptors originate from a woman aged 70-85 years with pancreatic cancer.

A single count supports this clone. The genes are TRBV7-9 and TRBJ2-7; 14 nucleotides align to TRBD2. Unmatched junction bases numbered 9, after V lost 8 bases and J lost 3 bases. Germline lookup yields CDR1 SEHNR and CDR2 FQNEAQ (reference sequence). The CDR3 runs to 16 residues. The CDR3: CASSPGLAGEGYEQYF. The CDR3 region has the DNA TGTGCCAGCTCCCCGGGACTAGCGGGAGAGGGCTACGAGCAGTACTTC.

The chain has TRBV4-1 and TRBJ2-1, with 10 bases that match TRBD2. This CDR3 comprises 15 residues. The germline gives CDR1 MGHRA, CDR2 YSYEKL. After removal of 4 bases from V and 4 bases from J, the junction contained 4 bases not matched to a gene. CDR3: CASSLTSGKYNEQFF. The CDR3 bases are TGCGCCAGCAGCCTAACTAGCGGGAAATACAATGAGCAGTTCTTC.

The CDR3 coding sequence is TGTGCCAGCAGCCCGACAGGGTACCAAGAGACCCAGTACTTC. Residues: CASSPTGYQETQYF. The V and J genes are TRBV27 and TRBJ2-5, with TRBD1 matching over 7 bases. The germline V gene has CDR1 MNHEY and CDR2 SMNVEV (reference sequence). CDR3 length equals 14 residues. J lost 0 bases, V lost 6 bases, and 4 bases had no gene match.

This chain connects TRBV13 to TRBJ2-4; 12 nucleotides agree with TRBD2. Germline CDR1 is PRHDT and CDR2 is FYEKMQ (reference sequence). The CDR3 spans 19 residues. J gave up 1 base and V 5 bases, and 12 bases lay outside the gene matches. In DNA form, the CDR3 reads TGTGCCAGCAGCGCTCGGACTAGCGGGACCATTGGGGCCAAAAACATTCAGTACTTC. Residues: CASSARTSGTIGAKNIQYF.

The rearrangement uses TRBV11-3 and TRBJ2-2; 14 bases agree with TRBD2. There are 16 residues in the CDR3. Unmatched junction bases numbered 3, after V lost 5 bases and J lost 4 bases. Per germline, CDR1 SGHNT and CDR2 YENEEA. In DNA, the CDR3 is TGTGCCAGCAGCCCCGGGACTAGCGGGAGCACCGGGGAGCTGTTTTTT. Residues: CASSPGTSGSTGELFF.

This clone was found a few times. This rearrangement joins TRBV9 to TRBJ1-3; D gene ambiguous. V was trimmed by 7 bases and J by 4 bases, leaving 9 bases between them. Germline values: CDR1 SGDLS, CDR2 YYNGEE. CDR3 length: 12 amino acids. CDR3 DNA sequence: TGTGCCAGCGGGTCCGGAGGAAACACCATATATTTT. Amino acids: CASGSGGNTIYF.

V usage is TRBV5-1 and J usage is TRBJ2-7; D uncertain. This CDR3 contains 13 residues. V was shortened by 0 bases and J by 3 bases, with 7 bases between the two germline ends. The germline V gene encodes CDR1 SGHRS and CDR2 YFSETQ. As DNA, the CDR3 is TGCGCCAGCAGCTTGGTTGGCAGCTACGAGCAGTACTTC. It yields the protein CASSLVGSYEQYF.

This clone was seen only a few times. The J gene is TRBJ2-7, the V gene TRBV15, with D maybe TRBD1 (5 bases). Germline CDR1 LNHNV, CDR2 YYDKDF (reference sequence). V was pared by 4 bases and J by 4 bases, with 8 bases between. The CDR3 runs 12 residues. The CDR3 bases are TGTGCCACCAGCAATAACAGGTACGAGCAGTACTTC. It encodes CATSNNRYEQYF.

V and J are TRBV18 and TRBJ1-1, with D perhaps matching TRBD1 (6 bases). This CDR3 spans 15 amino acids. Per germline, CDR1 KGHSH and CDR2 LQKENI. The V and J ends lost 6 bases and 0 bases respectively, with 14 bases between them. The CDR3 coding sequence is TGTGCCAGCTCGCCCGAAGGGGGGGTGAACACTGAAGCTTTCTTT. This translates into CASSPEGGVNTEAFF. The whole variable domain, remainder taken from reference TRBV18 and TRBJ1-1, is NAGVMQNPRHLVRRRGQEARLRCSPMKGHSHVYWYRQLPEEGLKFMVYLQKENIIDESGMPKERFSAEFPKEGPSILRIQQVVRGDSAAYFCASSPEGGVNTEAFFGQGTRLTVV.

The rearrangement uses TRBV13 and TRBJ2-7; D may correspond to TRBD1 or TRBD2 (6 bases each). Germline V gene data show CDR1 as PRHDT and CDR2 as FYEKMQ (reference sequence). The CDR3 has 15 residues. Trimming shortened V by 5 bases and J by 1 base, and 15 bases separated the two germline ends. The DNA for the CDR3 is TGTGCCAGCAGCGCGGGCGGGACACTTTCCTACGAGCAGTACTTC. This sequence encodes CASSAGGTLSYEQYF.

This clone was detected only once. V and J are TRBV6-1 and TRBJ1-1; the D gene is possibly TRBD1 (6 bases). This CDR3 contains 11 residues. V gave up 6 bases and J gave up 5 bases, with 7 bases separating them. Germline-derived CDR1 and CDR2 are MNHNS and SASEGT. For the CDR3, the DNA is TGTGCCAGCAGAAGGGGGACTGAAGCTTTCTTT. Translated, it gives CASRRGTEAFF.

This sequence joins TRBV7-2 and TRBJ1-3; D is uncertain. V was trimmed by 1 base and J by 0 bases, leaving 10 bases between them. The CDR3 extends over 16 amino acids. Per germline, CDR1 SGHTA and CDR2 FQGNSA. CDR3 in amino acids: CASSLGFTFSGNTIYF. In DNA form, the CDR3 reads TGTGCCAGCAGCTTAGGATTTACGTTCTCTGGAAACACCATATATTTT.

In this sample, this clone turned up once. The CDR3 DNA reads TGCGCCAGCAGCGTACAGGGGGGAAACACTGAAGCTTTCTTT. It codes for CASSVQGGNTEAFF. This chain uses TRBV5-1 with TRBJ1-1; TRBD1 matches 8 bases. Germline trimming cut 4 bases from V and 2 bases from J; bases unmatched to any gene: 4. This CDR3 is built from 14 residues. Germline V gene sequence: CDR1 SGHRS, CDR2 YFSETQ.

This clone was observed a handful of times. The rearrangement joins TRBV28 to TRBJ2-7; 9 bases are a match to TRBD1. The CDR3 sequence is 15 residues long. The V segment lost 6 bases and the J segment 2 bases; nucleotides outside the gene matches: 8. Germline V gene data show CDR1 as MDHEN and CDR2 as SYDVKM. CDR3 region: CASSHRGDRAYEQYF. The CDR3 bases are TGTGCCAGCAGCCACCGGGGGGACAGGGCCTACGAGCAGTACTTC. Full variable domain (remainder filled in from reference TRBV28 and TRBJ2-7): DVKVTQSSRYLVKRTGEKVFLECVQDMDHENMFWYRQDPGLGLRLIYFSYDVKMKEKGDIPEGYSVSREKKERFSLILESASTNQTSMYLCASSHRGDRAYEQYFGPGTRLTVT.

This sequence joins TRBV4-3 and TRBJ2-7; 11 positions match TRBD1. The CDR3 is 15 residues long. Per the germline V gene, CDR1 is LGHNA and CDR2 is YSLEER. With 1 base clipped from V and 4 bases from J, the junction kept 3 bases outside the gene matches. In nucleotides, the CDR3 is TGCGCCAGCAGCCAAGGGACAGGGGGCGGTTACGAGCAGTACTTC. Translation gives CASSQGTGGGYEQYF.

This rearrangement joins TRBV11-2 to TRBJ2-7; perhaps TRBD1 as D (6 bases). The CDR3 contains 13 residues. Germline lookup yields CDR1 SGHAT and CDR2 FQNNGV. The V end was cut by 5 bases, the J end by 3 bases, with 11 bases between. The DNA for the CDR3 is TGTGCCAGCAGCGCAGGACAGATCTACGAGCAGTACTTC. Protein: CASSAGQIYEQYF.

The chain uses TRBV27 and TRBJ1-4, with a possible D match to TRBD1 (6 bases). Between the trimmed V and J ends, which lost 5 bases and 8 bases, there was a span of 18 bases. Per the germline V gene, CDR1 is MNHEY and CDR2 is SMNVEV (reference sequence). The CDR3 has 15 residues. This CDR3 reads CASSPSFRGWEKLFF. As DNA, the CDR3 is TGTGCCAGCAGTCCCTCGTTCAGGGGTTGGGAAAAACTGTTTTTT.

The rearrangement links TRBV25-1 to TRBJ2-1; no definite D call. The CDR3 covers 15 residues. CDR1 is MGHDK, CDR2 SYGVNS, per germline. Trimming pared 6 bases from V and 0 bases from J, leaving 12 bases between. In DNA, the CDR3 is TGTGCCAGCAGACGTGCCGGAGTCTCCTACAATGAGCAGTTCTTC. Its translation: CASRRAGVSYNEQFF.

The gene calls are TRBV7-2 and TRBJ2-5; weak D call: TRBD1 (6 bases). The germline CDR1 and CDR2 sequences are SGHTA and FQGNSA. V was clipped by 2 bases and J by 2 bases, with 9 bases between them. This CDR3 comprises 14 residues. The CDR3 region is CASSLRTVQETQYF. In DNA form, the CDR3 reads TGTGCCAGCAGCTTAAGGACAGTACAAGAGACCCAGTACTTC.

This chain connects TRBV30 to TRBJ2-2; TRBD2 is a possible D gene (5 bases). The germline V gene encodes CDR1 GTSNPN and CDR2 SVGIG (reference sequence). CDR3 size: 14 residues. V was cut by 0 bases and J by 5 bases, with 10 bases left in between. The CDR3 DNA follows: TGTGCCTGGAGTGTGCTCCCGGGAACCGGGGAGCTGTTTTTT. Translation: CAWSVLPGTGELFF.

This clone has only a few counts. The chain combines TRBV5-1 with TRBJ2-1, with D possibly being TRBD1 (5 bases). The CDR3 loop spans 15 amino acids. V was pared by 4 bases and J by 9 bases, with 20 bases between. The V gene's germline CDR1 is SGHRS and CDR2 YFSETQ. The CDR3 is CASSQKRGSDGEQFF. In DNA, the CDR3 is TGCGCCAGCAGCCAGAAAAGGGGCTCGGACGGTGAGCAGTTCTTC.

The gene calls are TRBV7-9 and TRBJ2-1; D remains ambiguous. The CDR3 loop spans 14 amino acids. Germline CDR1 and CDR2: SEHNR and FQNEAQ (reference sequence). Trimming shortened V by 1 base and J by 8 bases, and 12 bases separated the two germline ends. CDR3 coding DNA: TGTGCCAGCAGCTTAGTGGCGCGTGAGGATGAGCAGTTCTTC. Translated, it gives CASSLVAREDEQFF.

The sample holds one count of this clone. This sequence joins TRBV19 and TRBJ2-1; 9 nucleotides agree with TRBD2. The CDR3 sequence is 16 residues long. Germline lookup yields CDR1 LNHDA and CDR2 SQIVND (reference sequence). V shed 1 base, J shed 2 bases, and the junction held 3 bases outside the gene matches. CDR3 in DNA: TGTGCCAGTAGTATAGTAGCTAGCGGGGCCTACAATGAGCAGTTCTTC. This sequence encodes CASSIVASGAYNEQFF.

This chain joins TRBV10-3 and TRBJ1-1; D possibly corresponds to TRBD1 (5 bases). The CDR3 consists of 12 residues. Germline lookup yields CDR1 ENHRY and CDR2 SYGVKD. V was trimmed by 9 bases and J by 0 bases, leaving 8 bases between them. The CDR3 here is CAIRGMNTEAFF. The CDR3 coding sequence is TGTGCCATTAGGGGAATGAACACTGAAGCTTTCTTT.

V usage is TRBV5-4 and J usage is TRBJ2-1; D call uncertain. Trimming left V 0 bases short and J 5 bases short, with 6 bases between. The CDR3 consists of 13 residues. Germline V gene data show CDR1 as SGHNT and CDR2 as YYREEE (reference sequence). The CDR3: CASSLGQDNEQFF. The CDR3 DNA is TGTGCCAGCAGCTTGGGGCAGGACAATGAGCAGTTCTTC.

The gene calls are TRBV18 and TRBJ2-7; 8 bases align to TRBD1. V was pared by 2 bases and J by 3 bases, with 3 bases of the junction left unmatched. The CDR3 runs 14 residues. Germline V gene data show CDR1 as KGHSH and CDR2 as LQKENI. The CDR3 DNA reads TGTGCCAGCTCACCAGGGGACAGGAGCTACGAGCAGTACTTC. This gives the protein CASSPGDRSYEQYF.

The J gene is TRBJ2-7, the V gene TRBV5-4; 7 nucleotides match TRBD2. The trim removed 3 bases at V and 0 bases at J, leaving 6 bases unmatched. The CDR3 totals 15 residues. The V gene's germline CDR1 is SGHNT and CDR2 YYREEE (reference sequence). For the CDR3, the DNA is TGTGCCAGCAGCTCCCCGGGACTAAGCTCCTACGAGCAGTACTTC. It specifies CASSSPGLSSYEQYF.

This chain links TRBV7-2 with TRBJ2-7; no clear D gene. This CDR3 is 12 amino acids long. V lost 0 bases and J lost 5, with 5 bases in between. The germline CDR1 and CDR2 sequences are SGHTA and FQGNSA. The CDR3 nucleotides are TGTGCCAGCAGCTTAGCGGGCCACGAGCAGTACTTC. Its translation is CASSLAGHEQYF.

This sequence joins TRBV27 and TRBJ2-3; D gene uncertain. V lost 0 bases, J lost 2 bases, and 15 bases lay in between. The germline V gene has CDR1 MNHEY and CDR2 SMNVEV (reference sequence). This CDR3 is 17 amino acids long. The CDR3 spells CASSLSLGHSFTDTQYF. CDR3 coding DNA: TGTGCCAGCAGTTTATCCCTCGGGCACAGTTTCACAGATACGCAGTATTTT.